This entry is about one T cell receptor (beta chain). What it binds is not known. The data derive from a study of OX40 agonist ivuxolimab in advanced cancers. The study, taken as a whole, reports: There was clonal expansion of CD4+ and CD8+ blood T cells by week 6 at 0.1 to 3.0 mg/kg.

This table comes from immunoSEQ multiplex PCR, and its TCRdb copy is limited to in-frame clones, with some not included. The profile shows about 26,000 clones, approximately 83% of them singletons. This TCR derives from an adult with an advanced solid tumor such as melanoma, head and neck, liver or kidney cancer. Sequencing used CD4+ or CD8+ T cells sorted from blood, obtained in a trial of the OX40 agonist ivuxolimab.

The CDR3 nucleotides are TGTGCCAGCACGCGCGGGGTTGGAGAGACCCAGTACTTC. Translation gives CASTRGVGETQYF. The genes are TRBV2 and TRBJ2-5; D possibly corresponds to TRBD2 (6 bases). Germline-derived CDR1 and CDR2 are SNHLY and FYNNEI. The length of the CDR3 is 13 residues. Trimming left V 7 bases short and J 4 bases short, with 13 bases between.